Each of the 20 T cell receptor beta chains below was sequenced from the same sample in a study of blood T cells in healthy people across ages. Alongside a J-beta primer mix, a sample-barcoded 5' primer served in a second PCR lasting about 7 to 12 cycles. From the 5' RACE reads, TCRdb called clonotypes with MiXCR, one entry per CDR3 protein. The repertoire holds about 1.8 million distinct CDR3 sequences, with approximately 50% as singletons. Sequenced input: blood. The source is a woman aged 40 to 55 in good health.

V and J are TRBV6-1 and TRBJ2-7; TRBD1 matches at 9 bases. CDR3 length: 15 amino acids. Germline V gives CDR1 MNHNS, CDR2 SASEGT. The J segment lost 3 bases and the V segment lost 7 bases, leaving 10 bases of the junction unmatched. This chain's CDR3 is CASKLPGTGIYEQYF. Written as DNA, the CDR3 is TGTGCCAGCAAGCTCCCCGGGACAGGGATCTACGAGCAGTACTTC.

This clonotype was picked up many times. V is TRBV3-1 and J is TRBJ2-3; D may match TRBD1 or TRBD2 (6 bases each). The CDR3 loop spans 16 amino acids. V lost 2 bases, J lost 5 bases, and 17 bases lay in between. From germline, CDR1 is LGHDT and CDR2 YNNKEL (reference sequence). CDR3 amino acids: CASSQKTRQGGDTQYF. The CDR3 DNA reads TGTGCCAGCAGCCAAAAGACTAGGCAAGGGGGAGATACGCAGTATTTT.

The V and J genes are TRBV20-1 and TRBJ1-2, with a tentative D call TRBD1 (5 bases). Germline V CDR1 and CDR2: DFQATT, SNEGSKA (reference sequence). The CDR3 runs 13 residues. V lost 3 bases and J 3 bases, leaving 11 bases between the germline ends. Written as DNA, the CDR3 is TGCAGTGCTAGTCAAGGGGTTGACTATGGCTACACCTTC. It encodes CSASQGVDYGYTF.

This chain connects TRBV11-2 to TRBJ1-4; D is perhaps TRBD1 (5 bases). In germline, CDR1 is SGHAT, CDR2 FQNNGV. The CDR3 has 16 residues. V gave up 0 bases and J gave up 8 bases, with 16 bases separating them. DNA for the CDR3: TGTGCCAGCAGCTTAGATGGGACTACCCAAGGGGAAAAACTGTTTTTT. Amino acid sequence: CASSLDGTTQGEKLFF.

This rearrangement joins TRBV29-1 to TRBJ2-7; D possibly corresponds to TRBD1 (6 bases). V lost 7 bases and J 0 bases, leaving 19 bases between the germline ends. This CDR3 comprises 15 residues. From germline, CDR1 is SQVTM and CDR2 ANQGSEA. CDR3 DNA sequence: TGCAGCGACGGAAAAGGGACACAGAGCTCCTACGAGCAGTACTTC. The encoded protein is CSDGKGTQSSYEQYF.

This clonotype was observed a few times. The CDR3 protein is CSARRTSGNSYNEQFF. Here the CDR3 DNA reads TGCAGTGCTAGGAGGACTAGCGGGAACTCCTACAATGAGCAGTTCTTC. The chain couples TRBV20-1 to TRBJ2-1; 12 bases align to TRBD2. The ends lost 3 bases at V and 0 bases at J; junction bases unmatched: 3. Germline-derived CDR1 and CDR2 are DFQATT and SNEGSKA (reference sequence). This CDR3 has 16 residues.

A note on this clonotype: One end of the junction varies from germline; a read error may be responsible. This chain links TRBV20-1 with TRBJ2-3; D ambiguous. Looked up from germline, CDR1 is DFQATT and CDR2 is SNEGSKA (reference sequence). This CDR3 spans 11 amino acids. DNA for the CDR3: TGCAGTGCAAGCCCCGGAAATACGCGGTATTTT. Protein product: CSASPGNTRYF.

The chain combines TRBV5-1 with TRBJ1-2; no clear D gene. The germline CDR1 and CDR2 sequences are SGHRS and YFSETQ. CDR3 length equals 13 residues. The V end lost 4 bases, the J end lost 4 bases, and 11 bases lay between the germline ends. DNA of the CDR3: TGCGCCAGCAGCCGATCAATCGGCTATGGCTACACCTTC. Encoded protein: CASSRSIGYGYTF.

This rearrangement joins TRBV28 to TRBJ2-1; weak D call: TRBD1 (5 bases). Trimming cost V 2 bases and J 7 bases, with 18 bases left between them. CDR3 size: 16 residues. Germline V lookup: CDR1 MDHEN, CDR2 SYDVKM. CDR3 protein: CASSLDTGGAENEQFF. CDR3 DNA: TGTGCCAGCAGTTTAGACACAGGCGGAGCTGAGAATGAGCAGTTCTTC.

The rearrangement uses TRBV6-5 and TRBJ1-5; the match to TRBD1 covers 8 bases. The CDR3 has 19 amino acids. Germline assignment: CDR1 MNHEY and CDR2 SVGAGI. Trimming at V came to 1 base and at J to 0 bases, leaving 11 bases not matched to a gene. The CDR3 sequence: CASSYWTGPSTYSNQPQHF. The CDR3 nucleotides are TGTGCCAGCAGTTACTGGACAGGGCCCTCTACTTATAGCAATCAGCCCCAGCATTTT.

This clonotype was counted a few times. This chain uses TRBV29-1 with TRBJ2-5; 8 bases map to TRBD2. The CDR3 spans 14 residues. The germline CDR1 and CDR2 sequences are SQVTM and ANQGSEA. The J segment lost 2 bases and the V segment lost 5 bases, leaving 7 bases of the junction unmatched. The CDR3 is CSVPSGGWQETQYF. The CDR3 nucleotides are TGCAGCGTTCCCAGCGGGGGATGGCAAGAGACCCAGTACTTC.

The chain carries TRBV7-3 and TRBJ2-7, with D uncertain. CDR1 is SGHTA, CDR2 FQGTGA, per germline. The CDR3 has 17 residues. Trimming took off 5 bases at V and 7 bases at J, with 27 bases between the two ends. In nucleotides, the CDR3 is TGTGCCAGCAGCCCTAGACTCCCTCCGAGCTCCTACAATGAGCAGTACTTC. This gives the protein CASSPRLPPSSYNEQYF.

This clonotype was counted ten times or more. J is TRBJ2-6 and V is TRBV28; D is possibly TRBD1 (5 bases). The germline V gene encodes CDR1 MDHEN and CDR2 SYDVKM. The CDR3 extends over 15 amino acids. V dropped 5 bases and J dropped 3 bases, with 11 bases sitting between them. The CDR3 DNA is TGTGCCAGCAGTCTACCAGGGTTTGGGGCCAACGTCCTGACTTTC. Protein: CASSLPGFGANVLTF.

This clonotype was seen a few times. The chain recombines TRBV7-2 with TRBJ2-7; D not certain. The CDR3 sequence is 13 residues long. From germline, CDR1 is SGHTA and CDR2 FQGNSA. V was clipped by 5 bases and J by 7 bases, with 15 bases between them. The CDR3 reads CASSTESGWEQYF. Written as DNA, the CDR3 is TGTGCCAGCAGCACAGAGTCGGGTTGGGAGCAGTACTTC.

The chain is built from TRBV4-2 and TRBJ2-7; a weak D match, TRBD1 (6 bases). Germline V lookup: CDR1 LGHNA, CDR2 YNFKEQ. This CDR3 has 15 residues. Between the trimmed V and J ends, which lost 3 bases and 3 bases, there was a span of 15 bases. The CDR3 region has the DNA TGTGCCAGCAGCCAGATACAGGGAAGCCTCTACGAGCAGTACTTC. It encodes CASSQIQGSLYEQYF.

Only a few counts were recorded for this clonotype. CDR3 in DNA: TGCAGTGCTAGAGATGTTGACTCCTCCTACGAGCAGTACTTC. Protein: CSARDVDSSYEQYF. This chain links TRBV20-1 with TRBJ2-7; D is unresolved. The V end lost 0 bases, the J end lost 0 bases, and 9 bases lay between the germline ends. The CDR3 extends over 14 amino acids. Germline CDR1 and CDR2: DFQATT and SNEGSKA (reference sequence).

V usage is TRBV7-2 and J usage is TRBJ2-1; 7 bases are a match to TRBD1. V lost 6 bases and J lost 2; bases outside the gene matches: 7. This CDR3 comprises 15 residues. Looked up from germline, CDR1 is SGHTA and CDR2 is FQGNSA. The CDR3: CASRRLGQTYNEQFF. The CDR3 bases are TGTGCCAGCAGACGATTGGGACAGACCTACAATGAGCAGTTCTTC.

V and J are TRBV7-2 and TRBJ1-1; unclear D gene. CDR1 is SGHTA, CDR2 FQGNSA, per germline. The CDR3 is made up of 14 amino acids. The V gene lost 5 bases and the J gene lost 4 bases, with 14 bases spanning the gap. The CDR3 nucleotides read TGTGCCAGCAGCCCGGCGATTCGGGGCACTGAAGCTTTCTTT. This gives the protein CASSPAIRGTEAFF.

V and J are TRBV28 and TRBJ1-2; weak D call: TRBD1 (5 bases). The CDR3 has 14 amino acids. The V and J ends lost 2 bases and 7 bases respectively, with 14 bases between them. Per the germline V gene, CDR1 is MDHEN and CDR2 is SYDVKM. CDR3 sequence: CASSLGRDGGGYTF. The CDR3 DNA follows: TGTGCCAGCAGTTTAGGGAGGGACGGAGGTGGCTACACCTTC.

The table lists this clonotype with a few counts. The rearrangement links TRBV10-3 to TRBJ1-5; D remains ambiguous. Per germline, CDR1 ENHRY and CDR2 SYGVKD. The CDR3 runs 14 residues. With 3 bases removed from V and 2 bases from J, the gap between germline ends came to 8 bases. The CDR3 DNA reads TGTGCCATCAGTGAAGGTGGAGGCAATCAGCCCCAGCATTTT. Translating gives CAISEGGGNQPQHF.